This entry lists 10 T cell receptor beta chains sequenced from one sample in a study of T-cell reconstitution after alpha-beta-depleted transplantation in children. This sample's TCRbeta library carried unique molecular identifier barcodes. TCRdb reprocessed the PCR reads via MiXCR and lists one record per CDR3 protein. The sample shows some 840,000 distinct CDR3 sequences, 16% of them seen only once. The material sequenced was PBMCs, mostly from graft donor cells, taken 360 days after TCRalphabeta/CD19-depleted stem cell transplant. The receptors shown here come from a male patient between 5 and 17 years old who had a stem cell transplant for acute lymphoblastic leukemia, so the T cells may come from the graft donor.

This clonotype was seen ten or more times. V is TRBV2 and J is TRBJ2-3, with TRBD1 matching over 8 bases. In germline, CDR1 is SNHLY, CDR2 FYNNEI. The CDR3 runs to 15 residues. Trimming cost V 5 bases and J 2 bases; bases outside gene matches: 6. The CDR3 reads CASSRQGLNTDTQYF. The CDR3 DNA is TGTGCCAGCAGTCGACAGGGGCTTAACACAGATACGCAGTATTTT.

This clonotype was observed a handful of times. This rearrangement joins TRBV20-1 to TRBJ2-1, with TRBD2 matching over 8 bases. The V segment lost 5 bases and the J segment 3 bases; nucleotides outside the gene matches: 9. This CDR3 region has 15 residues. Germline CDR1 DFQATT, CDR2 SNEGSKA (reference sequence). Here the CDR3 DNA reads TGCAGTGCTCCCTGGGGGCTAGCGGGCTACAATGAGCAGTTCTTC. Translated: CSAPWGLAGYNEQFF.

In its sample, this clonotype was seen many times. The rearrangement joins TRBV10-3 to TRBJ2-2, with 12 bases fitting TRBD2. This CDR3 has 16 amino acids. Unmatched junction bases numbered 6, after V lost 3 bases and J lost 7 bases. CDR1 and CDR2 (germline): ENHRY, SYGVKD. The CDR3 sequence: CAISDRLAGDNGELFF. The CDR3 DNA sequence: TGTGCCATCAGTGATCGACTAGCGGGAGACAACGGGGAGCTGTTTTTT.

This clonotype was counted between two and nine times. The chain joins TRBV6-1 to TRBJ2-7; D is perhaps TRBD2 (6 bases). V was pared by 6 bases and J by 3 bases, with 15 bases between. The V gene's germline CDR1 is MNHNS and CDR2 SASEGT. CDR3 size: 14 residues. CDR3 region: CASSDHSGDYEQYF. The CDR3 bases are TGTGCCAGCAGCGATCATAGCGGAGACTACGAGCAGTACTTC.

V is TRBV5-1 and J is TRBJ1-2, with D possibly TRBD1 on 6 matching bases. The CDR3 length is 15 residues. V was cut by 0 bases and J by 9 bases, with 18 bases left in between. The germline gives CDR1 SGHRS, CDR2 YFSETQ. The DNA of the CDR3 is TGCGCCAGCAGCTTGGTTAGCAACAGGGAAAAAAGCTACACCTTC. Translation gives CASSLVSNREKSYTF.

The chain recombines TRBV5-1 with TRBJ1-1, with no clear D. V lost 1 base and J lost 6, with 13 bases in between. This CDR3 is built from 14 residues. The germline CDR1 and CDR2 sequences are SGHRS and YFSETQ. CDR3 in amino acids: CASSLRWANAEAFF. CDR3 bases: TGCGCCAGCAGCTTGCGATGGGCTAACGCTGAAGCTTTCTTT.

This chain uses TRBV27 with TRBJ2-3; D is unclear. The CDR3 is 16 residues long. Germline assignment: CDR1 MNHEY and CDR2 SMNVEV (reference sequence). Trimming removed 6 bases from V and 2 bases from J, with 18 bases in between. The CDR3 loop reads CASRSYVRRFTDTQYF. For the CDR3, the DNA is TGTGCCAGCAGGAGTTACGTTAGGCGTTTCACAGATACGCAGTATTTT.

The rearrangement links TRBV7-9 to TRBJ2-7; D is unresolved. Trimming took off 1 base at V and 6 bases at J, with 13 bases between the two ends. The germline V gene has CDR1 SEHNR and CDR2 FQNEAQ (reference sequence). The CDR3 runs 14 residues. The CDR3 loop reads CASSLEVLVVEQYF. CDR3 in DNA: TGTGCCAGCAGCTTAGAGGTCTTGGTCGTCGAGCAGTACTTC.

This clonotype came up a few times. The rearrangement links TRBV27 to TRBJ2-3, with 10 bases that match TRBD2. Per the germline V gene, CDR1 is MNHEY and CDR2 is SMNVEV (reference sequence). The CDR3 totals 17 residues. The V segment lost 4 bases and the J segment 4 bases; nucleotides outside the gene matches: 11. The CDR3 bases are TGTGCCAGCAGTTCCCCTCGACTAGCGGGCACCTCAGATACGCAGTATTTT. It is translated as CASSSPRLAGTSDTQYF.

The V call is TRBV29-1, the J call TRBJ1-2; TRBD1 is a possible D gene (5 bases). This CDR3 spans 11 amino acids. Germline lookup yields CDR1 SQVTM and CDR2 ANQGSEA. V was trimmed by 7 bases and J by 7 bases, leaving 13 bases between them. CDR3 nucleotides: TGCAGCGCCCGACAGAGCGGTGGCTACACCTTC. This codes for CSARQSGGYTF.